Each of the 19 T cell receptor beta chains below was sequenced from the same sample in a study of cytomegalovirus exposure and HLA in healthy donors. The method was immunoSEQ multiplex PCR; TCRdb's version includes in-frame clones alone and lacks a portion of them. This sample yields 100,000 to 150,000 clones, of which about 91% are seen a single time; around 1.3% belongs to the top ten. Sample: PBMCs. All receptors come from a woman aged 18-30 years in good health and CMV-seronegative.

This clone has just a few counts. V gene TRBV5-1 combines with J gene TRBJ1-4; D ambiguous. The V gene lost 0 bases and the J gene lost 0 bases, with 3 bases spanning the gap. The CDR3 has 14 amino acids. Germline V gene data show CDR1 as SGHRS and CDR2 as YFSETQ. The CDR3 DNA sequence: TGCGCCAGCAGCTTGGACACAACTAATGAAAAACTGTTTTTT. It is translated as CASSLDTTNEKLFF.

V is TRBV5-1 and J is TRBJ2-5; 8 nucleotides align to TRBD2. Germline trimming cut 6 bases from V and 5 bases from J; bases unmatched to any gene: 15. Germline V gives CDR1 SGHRS, CDR2 YFSETQ. There are 16 residues in the CDR3. This CDR3 reads CASNLNPGTSRETQYF. As DNA, the CDR3 is TGCGCCAGCAATCTCAACCCCGGGACTAGTAGGGAGACCCAGTACTTC.

V gene TRBV7-9 combines with J gene TRBJ1-2, with a weak D call TRBD1 (6 bases). Germline values: CDR1 SEHNR, CDR2 FQNEAQ (reference sequence). Deletions cut 2 bases from V and 4 bases from J, with 11 bases between. This CDR3 spans 14 amino acids. CDR3 region: CASSLPGVSYGYTF. The CDR3 DNA reads as TGTGCCAGCAGCTTACCAGGGGTTTCCTATGGCTACACCTTC.

This chain uses TRBV18 with TRBJ2-3; TRBD2 matches at 13 bases. The CDR3 extends over 14 amino acids. Germline V gene lookup returns CDR1 KGHSH and CDR2 LQKENI. The junction had 0 bases not matched to a gene; V was cut back by 5 bases and J by 4 bases. The CDR3 region is CASSTSGGADTQYF. The CDR3 DNA is TGTGCCAGCTCAACTAGCGGGGGGGCAGATACGCAGTATTTT.

In its sample, this clone was seen a few times. The V gene is TRBV6-1, the J gene TRBJ2-7; D call uncertain. The V gene lost 0 bases and the J gene lost 7 bases, with 7 bases spanning the gap. The CDR3 length is 12 residues. Germline V gene lookup returns CDR1 MNHNS and CDR2 SASEGT. The CDR3 sequence is CASSEALREQYF. As DNA, the CDR3 is TGTGCCAGCAGTGAAGCGTTGAGAGAGCAGTACTTC.

The rearrangement joins TRBV6-5 to TRBJ2-5, with 8 positions matching TRBD2. CDR3 size: 14 residues. V trimming: 6 bases; J trimming: 1 base; junction bases outside the gene matches: 4. Germline CDR1 is MNHEY and CDR2 is SVGAGI. CDR3 in amino acids: CASRPRGGQETQYF. In DNA form, the CDR3 reads TGTGCCAGCAGGCCACGGGGGGGCCAAGAGACCCAGTACTTC.

In DNA, the CDR3 is TGTGCCAGCAGCTTGGTCAGAACGGGGGAGCTGTTTTTT. Residues: CASSLVRTGELFF. The rearrangement uses TRBV5-5 and TRBJ2-2, with D unclear. This CDR3 comprises 13 residues. The V gene's germline CDR1 is SGHKS and CDR2 YYEKEE (reference sequence). V was clipped by 0 bases and J by 8 bases, with 8 bases between them.

In DNA form, the CDR3 reads TGTGCCAGTATGGGCCTCGGTAGCAGGGAATATGGCTACACCTTC. This translates into CASMGLGSREYGYTF. This chain uses TRBV19 with TRBJ1-2, with a tentative D call TRBD1 (5 bases). V was cut by 7 bases and J by 5 bases, with 20 bases left in between. This CDR3 has 15 amino acids. Germline V gives CDR1 LNHDA, CDR2 SQIVND (reference sequence).

The chain recombines TRBV9 with TRBJ1-5, with D possibly TRBD1 on 6 matching bases. Trimming stripped 0 bases from V and 1 base from J, with 14 bases between. Germline CDR1 is SGDLS and CDR2 is YYNGEE. The CDR3 is 17 residues long. CDR3 DNA sequence: TGTGCCAGCAGCGTAGGTACCGGGGGGGGCAGCAATCAGCCCCAGCATTTT. This encodes CASSVGTGGGSNQPQHF.

This chain uses TRBV4-2 with TRBJ1-5; 7 positions match TRBD1. The CDR3 is made up of 15 amino acids. With V trimmed by 7 bases and J by 0 bases, 6 bases remained unmatched. The V gene's germline CDR1 is LGHNA and CDR2 YNFKEQ. The CDR3 loop reads CASTDDRDSNQPQHF. The CDR3, as DNA: TGTGCCAGCACCGACGACAGGGATAGCAATCAGCCCCAGCATTTT.

V gene TRBV4-2 combines with J gene TRBJ1-2, with a possible D match to TRBD1 (5 bases). V lost 0 bases to trimming and J lost 0 bases, with 26 bases between them. The CDR3 length is 21 residues. Looked up from germline, CDR1 is LGHNA and CDR2 is YNFKEQ. The CDR3 DNA sequence: TGTGCCAGCAGCCAAGACGTTTATTTACGGCCCGGGGACTTGGCTAACTATGGCTACACCTTC. Residues: CASSQDVYLRPGDLANYGYTF.

The chain recombines TRBV2 with TRBJ2-7; 8 bases are a match to TRBD1. CDR1 is SNHLY, CDR2 FYNNEI, per germline. The CDR3 totals 14 residues. V lost 6 bases to trimming and J lost 2 bases; unmatched junction nucleotides: 6. The CDR3 is CASRWDRYTYEQYF. CDR3 DNA: TGTGCCAGCAGGTGGGACAGGTACACCTACGAGCAGTACTTC.

The chain combines TRBV10-2 with TRBJ1-3; D is unclear. Germline assignment: CDR1 WSHSY and CDR2 SAAADI. Trimming removed 5 bases from V and 1 base from J, with 3 bases in between. The CDR3 has 12 residues. CDR3 loop: CASSPSGNTIYF. As DNA, the CDR3 is TGCGCCAGCAGTCCTTCTGGAAACACCATATATTTT.

The chain links TRBV6-6 to TRBJ2-4; 8 nucleotides match TRBD1. Unmatched junction bases numbered 7, after V lost 0 bases and J lost 6 bases. Per the germline V gene, CDR1 is MNHNY and CDR2 is SVGAGI (reference sequence). The CDR3 contains 16 residues. CDR3 in DNA: TGTGCCAGCAGTTACTCGAGAGCACAGGGGGGAAACATTCAGTACTTC. Translation gives CASSYSRAQGGNIQYF.

The chain carries TRBV29-1 and TRBJ1-4; 7 bases match TRBD1. Germline CDR1 and CDR2: SQVTM and ANQGSEA. Unmatched junction bases numbered 4, after V lost 7 bases and J lost 2 bases. The CDR3 sequence is 13 residues long. CDR3 DNA: TGCAGCGGAAGGGGACAGACTAATGAAAAACTGTTTTTT. As protein: CSGRGQTNEKLFF.

The genes are TRBV9 and TRBJ2-1; TRBD2 matches at 15 bases. CDR3 length: 17 residues. Trimming removed 0 bases from V and 5 bases from J; junction bases left unmatched: 3. The germline V gene has CDR1 SGDLS and CDR2 YYNGEE. The CDR3 nucleotides are TGTGCCAGCAGCGTAGCGGGGACTAGCGGGGGGAACAATGAGCAGTTCTTC. This codes for CASSVAGTSGGNNEQFF.

This sequence joins TRBV12-5 and TRBJ2-7; 7 bases are a match to TRBD1. The junction had 6 bases not matched to a gene; V was cut back by 1 base and J by 6 bases. This CDR3 region has 14 residues. Germline lookup yields CDR1 LGHNT and CDR2 FRNRAP. The CDR3 spells CASGLEGAPGEQYF. The CDR3 DNA sequence: TGTGCTAGTGGTTTGGAGGGGGCGCCTGGCGAGCAGTACTTC.

The chain links TRBV7-8 to TRBJ1-1; 9 bases line up with TRBD1. V shed 5 bases, J shed 4 bases, and the junction held 17 bases outside the gene matches. Germline CDR1 reads SGHVS; CDR2 reads FQNEAQ. The CDR3 runs to 18 residues. CDR3 bases: TGTGCCAGCAGCCACCAAAAATTGCCGGGACAGGGTTCCACTGAAGCTTTCTTT. This encodes CASSHQKLPGQGSTEAFF.

The gene calls are TRBV10-3 and TRBJ1-2; D might be TRBD1 (5 bases). Per the germline V gene, CDR1 is ENHRY and CDR2 is SYGVKD. Between the trimmed V and J ends, which lost 2 bases and 2 bases, there was a span of 12 bases. The CDR3 consists of 15 residues. The CDR3 DNA is TGTGCCATCAGTGAGGCCCCCGACAGCAACTATGGCTACACCTTC. Translating gives CAISEAPDSNYGYTF.